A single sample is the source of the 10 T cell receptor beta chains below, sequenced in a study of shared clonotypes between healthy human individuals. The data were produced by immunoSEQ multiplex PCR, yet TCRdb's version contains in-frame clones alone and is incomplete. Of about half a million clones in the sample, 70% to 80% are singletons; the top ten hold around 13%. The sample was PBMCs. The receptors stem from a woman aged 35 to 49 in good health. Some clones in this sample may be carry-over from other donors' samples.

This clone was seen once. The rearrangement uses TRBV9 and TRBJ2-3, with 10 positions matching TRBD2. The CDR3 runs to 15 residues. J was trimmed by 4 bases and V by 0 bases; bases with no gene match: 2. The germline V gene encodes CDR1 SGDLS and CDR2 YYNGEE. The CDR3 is CASSVESGRADTQYF. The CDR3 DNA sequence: TGTGCCAGCAGCGTAGAGAGCGGGAGGGCAGATACGCAGTATTTT. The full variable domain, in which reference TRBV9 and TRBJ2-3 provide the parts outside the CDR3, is DSGVTQTPKHLITATGQRVTLRCSPRSGDLSVYWYQQSLDQGLQFLIQYYNGEERAKGNILERFSAQQFPDLHSELNLSSLELGDSALYFCASSVESGRADTQYFGPGTRLTVL.

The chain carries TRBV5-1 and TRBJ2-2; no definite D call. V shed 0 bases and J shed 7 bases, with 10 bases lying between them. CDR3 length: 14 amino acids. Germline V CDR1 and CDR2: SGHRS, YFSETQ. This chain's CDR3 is CASSLARRDGELFF. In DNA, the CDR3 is TGCGCCAGCAGCTTGGCCAGAAGGGACGGGGAGCTGTTTTTT.

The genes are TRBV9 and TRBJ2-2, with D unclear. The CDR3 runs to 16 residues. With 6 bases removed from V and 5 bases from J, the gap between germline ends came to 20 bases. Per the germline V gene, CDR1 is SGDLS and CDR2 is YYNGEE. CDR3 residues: CASTFRPDVLTGELFF. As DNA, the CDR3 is TGTGCCAGCACTTTCCGTCCCGACGTATTAACCGGGGAGCTGTTTTTT.

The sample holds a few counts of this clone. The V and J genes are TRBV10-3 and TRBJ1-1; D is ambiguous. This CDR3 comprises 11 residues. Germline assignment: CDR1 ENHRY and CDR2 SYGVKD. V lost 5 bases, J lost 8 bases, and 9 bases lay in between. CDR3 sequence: CAISHGREAFF. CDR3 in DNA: TGTGCCATCAGTCACGGCCGGGAAGCTTTCTTT.

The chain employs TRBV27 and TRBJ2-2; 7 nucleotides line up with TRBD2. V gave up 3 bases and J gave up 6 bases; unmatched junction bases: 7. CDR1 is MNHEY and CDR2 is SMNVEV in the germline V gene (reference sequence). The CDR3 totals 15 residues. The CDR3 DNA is TGTGCCAGCAGTTTCCGGCCCCGGGGGGCCGGGGAGCTGTTTTTT. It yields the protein CASSFRPRGAGELFF.

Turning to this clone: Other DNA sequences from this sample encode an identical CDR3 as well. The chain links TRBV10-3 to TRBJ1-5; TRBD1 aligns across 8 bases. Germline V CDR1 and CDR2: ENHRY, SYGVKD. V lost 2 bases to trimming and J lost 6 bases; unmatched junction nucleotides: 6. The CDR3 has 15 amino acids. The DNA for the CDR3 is TGTGCCATCAGTGAGGGCAGGGGGCAGGGTCAGCCCCAGCATTTT. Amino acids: CAISEGRGQGQPQHF.

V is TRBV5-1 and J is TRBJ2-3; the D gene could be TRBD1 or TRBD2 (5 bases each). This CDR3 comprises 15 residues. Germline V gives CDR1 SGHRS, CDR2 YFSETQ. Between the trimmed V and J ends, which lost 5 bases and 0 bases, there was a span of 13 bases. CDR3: CASRTLGESTDTQYF. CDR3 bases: TGCGCCAGCAGAACACTAGGGGAAAGCACAGATACGCAGTATTTT.

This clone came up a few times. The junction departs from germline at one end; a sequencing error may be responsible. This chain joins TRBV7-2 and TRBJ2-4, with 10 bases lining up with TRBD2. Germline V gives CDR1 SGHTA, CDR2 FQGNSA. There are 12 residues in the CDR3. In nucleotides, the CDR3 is TGTGCCAGCAGCGCCCTTACTAGCGGGACCTTCTTC. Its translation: CASSALTSGTFF.

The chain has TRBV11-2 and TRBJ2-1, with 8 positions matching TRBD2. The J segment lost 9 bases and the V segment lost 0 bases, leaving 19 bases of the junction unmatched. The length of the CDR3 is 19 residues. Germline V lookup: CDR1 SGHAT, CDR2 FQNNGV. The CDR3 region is CASSLDPPTAGGISPEQFF. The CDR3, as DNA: TGTGCCAGCAGCTTAGACCCACCCACGGCGGGAGGAATCTCCCCTGAGCAGTTCTTC.

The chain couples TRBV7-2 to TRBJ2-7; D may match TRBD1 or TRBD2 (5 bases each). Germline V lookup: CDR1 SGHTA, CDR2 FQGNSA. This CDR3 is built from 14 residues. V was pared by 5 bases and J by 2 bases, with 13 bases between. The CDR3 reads CASSPRDGAYEQYF. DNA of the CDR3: TGTGCCAGCAGCCCCCGGGACGGAGCCTACGAGCAGTACTTC.